This T cell receptor beta chain was recorded in a study of cytomegalovirus exposure and HLA in healthy donors. The PCR ran on 60 Vbeta and 13 Jbeta primers. Repertoires were generated with immunoSEQ multiplex PCR, while TCRdb's copy carries only in-frame clones and drops some. The repertoire holds 110,000 to 150,000 clones, with about 71% as singletons. Germline V CDR1 and CDR2: SEHNR, FQNEAQ (reference sequence). This CDR3 is built from 16 residues. V shed 6 bases and J 7 bases; nucleotides not matched to a gene: 13. This chain joins TRBV7-9 and TRBJ2-2, with 8 bases identical to TRBD2. The sample was PBMCs. The receptor was derived from an older woman in good health and CMV-seropositive. The CDR3 reads CASSSSAGRAGGELFF. In nucleotides, the CDR3 is TGTGCCAGCAGTTCGAGTGCCGGGAGGGCAGGCGGGGAGCTGTTTTTT.